The 9 T cell receptor beta chains below come from one sample, sequenced in a study of PD-1 blockade in classical Hodgkin lymphoma. Time point given: newly diagnosed, previously untreated cHL patient sample. Magnetic negative selection purified CD4+ T cells from thawed PBMCs. Sequencing used immunoSEQ multiplex PCR; TCRdb keeps in-frame clones, though not all of them. The data contain roughly 23,000 clones, approximately 91% of them singletons. Material for sequencing was CD4+ T cells from blood. The receptors derive from a human donor with classical Hodgkin lymphoma.

The CDR3 DNA follows: TGTGCCAGCAGCCCACGAGGCACTACCTACGAGCAGTACTTC. It codes for CASSPRGTTYEQYF. This sequence joins TRBV14 and TRBJ2-7; D is unresolved. The germline gives CDR1 SGHDN, CDR2 FVKESK. The length of the CDR3 is 14 residues. Trimming left V 4 bases short and J 2 bases short, with 12 bases between.

Only one count was recorded for this clone. The chain joins TRBV11-2 to TRBJ2-6; D unresolved. The germline V gene has CDR1 SGHAT and CDR2 FQNNGV. V was pared by 4 bases and J by 3 bases, with 4 bases between. The CDR3 is 13 amino acids. The CDR3 coding sequence is TGTGCCAGCAGCTCCTTTGGGGCCAACGTCCTGACTTTC. Amino acid sequence: CASSSFGANVLTF.

In its sample, this clone was seen once. This chain uses TRBV28 with TRBJ2-3, with 14 bases identical to TRBD2. Germline loops: CDR1 MDHEN, CDR2 SYDVKM. Trimming cost V 1 base and J 2 bases; bases outside gene matches: 2. This CDR3 has 17 amino acids. This CDR3 reads CASSLLTSGGDTDTQYF. The CDR3 nucleotides read TGTGCCAGCAGTTTATTGACTAGCGGGGGGGACACAGATACGCAGTATTTT.

In its sample, this clone was seen once. V and J are TRBV30 and TRBJ2-2; D is undetermined. CDR3 length equals 14 residues. With 4 bases removed from V and 4 bases from J, the gap between germline ends came to 13 bases. Per germline, CDR1 GTSNPN and CDR2 SVGIG (reference sequence). The CDR3 DNA reads TGTGCCTGGACCGCACTGGGTATCACCGGGGAGCTGTTTTTT. Its protein product is CAWTALGITGELFF.

CDR3 DNA sequence: TGTGCGGCGCCCCGGCGAGGTACCGAGCCATTTCCACAGTCCCTTATTACTGGCTACACCTTC. Translated, it gives CAAPRRGTEPFPQSLITGYTF. The genes are TRBV30 and TRBJ1-2, with D hard to call. The CDR3 has 21 residues. CDR1 and CDR2 from the germline V gene are GTSNPN and SVGIG (reference sequence). Drawing the rest from reference TRBV30 and TRBJ1-2, the complete variable domain is SQTIHQWPATLVQPVGSPLSLECTVEGTSNPNLYWYRQAAGRGLQLLFYSVGIGQISSEVPQNLSASRPQDRQFILSSKKLLLSDSGFYLCAAPRRGTEPFPQSLITGYTFGSGTRLTVV.

The genes are TRBV27 and TRBJ2-7; no clear D. V was trimmed by 2 bases and J by 2 bases, leaving 13 bases between them. The length of the CDR3 is 15 residues. Germline-derived CDR1 and CDR2 are MNHEY and SMNVEV (reference sequence). The CDR3 DNA reads as TGTGCCAGCAGTTTAGTGGCAGCTTTCCCCTACGAGCAGTACTTC. This gives the protein CASSLVAAFPYEQYF.

The V gene is TRBV21-1, the J gene TRBJ1-2; whether TRBD1, the table's D call, matches the DNA was not checked. TRBV21-1 represents a pseudogene. There are 14 residues in the CDR3. The CDR3 reads CASSKVTGRDGYTF. In DNA form, the CDR3 reads TGTGCCAGCAGCAAAGTAACAGGGCGCGATGGCTACACCTTC.

The V gene is TRBV5-1, the J gene TRBJ2-2; possible D gene TRBD2, 5 bases. Germline V lookup: CDR1 SGHRS, CDR2 YFSETQ. V was clipped by 0 bases and J by 1 base, with 7 bases between them. The CDR3 runs to 15 residues. The CDR3 sequence: CASSLARGNTGELFF. In DNA form, the CDR3 reads TGCGCCAGCAGCTTGGCCCGGGGGAACACCGGGGAGCTGTTTTTT.

This chain links TRBV9 with TRBJ2-5, with D possibly matching TRBD2 (5 bases). The CDR3 consists of 13 residues. Germline CDR1 and CDR2: SGDLS and YYNGEE. V dropped 0 bases and J dropped 8 bases, with 11 bases sitting between them. CDR3 loop: CASSVAERHTQYF. The DNA of the CDR3 is TGTGCCAGCAGCGTAGCTGAGCGGCACACCCAGTACTTC.